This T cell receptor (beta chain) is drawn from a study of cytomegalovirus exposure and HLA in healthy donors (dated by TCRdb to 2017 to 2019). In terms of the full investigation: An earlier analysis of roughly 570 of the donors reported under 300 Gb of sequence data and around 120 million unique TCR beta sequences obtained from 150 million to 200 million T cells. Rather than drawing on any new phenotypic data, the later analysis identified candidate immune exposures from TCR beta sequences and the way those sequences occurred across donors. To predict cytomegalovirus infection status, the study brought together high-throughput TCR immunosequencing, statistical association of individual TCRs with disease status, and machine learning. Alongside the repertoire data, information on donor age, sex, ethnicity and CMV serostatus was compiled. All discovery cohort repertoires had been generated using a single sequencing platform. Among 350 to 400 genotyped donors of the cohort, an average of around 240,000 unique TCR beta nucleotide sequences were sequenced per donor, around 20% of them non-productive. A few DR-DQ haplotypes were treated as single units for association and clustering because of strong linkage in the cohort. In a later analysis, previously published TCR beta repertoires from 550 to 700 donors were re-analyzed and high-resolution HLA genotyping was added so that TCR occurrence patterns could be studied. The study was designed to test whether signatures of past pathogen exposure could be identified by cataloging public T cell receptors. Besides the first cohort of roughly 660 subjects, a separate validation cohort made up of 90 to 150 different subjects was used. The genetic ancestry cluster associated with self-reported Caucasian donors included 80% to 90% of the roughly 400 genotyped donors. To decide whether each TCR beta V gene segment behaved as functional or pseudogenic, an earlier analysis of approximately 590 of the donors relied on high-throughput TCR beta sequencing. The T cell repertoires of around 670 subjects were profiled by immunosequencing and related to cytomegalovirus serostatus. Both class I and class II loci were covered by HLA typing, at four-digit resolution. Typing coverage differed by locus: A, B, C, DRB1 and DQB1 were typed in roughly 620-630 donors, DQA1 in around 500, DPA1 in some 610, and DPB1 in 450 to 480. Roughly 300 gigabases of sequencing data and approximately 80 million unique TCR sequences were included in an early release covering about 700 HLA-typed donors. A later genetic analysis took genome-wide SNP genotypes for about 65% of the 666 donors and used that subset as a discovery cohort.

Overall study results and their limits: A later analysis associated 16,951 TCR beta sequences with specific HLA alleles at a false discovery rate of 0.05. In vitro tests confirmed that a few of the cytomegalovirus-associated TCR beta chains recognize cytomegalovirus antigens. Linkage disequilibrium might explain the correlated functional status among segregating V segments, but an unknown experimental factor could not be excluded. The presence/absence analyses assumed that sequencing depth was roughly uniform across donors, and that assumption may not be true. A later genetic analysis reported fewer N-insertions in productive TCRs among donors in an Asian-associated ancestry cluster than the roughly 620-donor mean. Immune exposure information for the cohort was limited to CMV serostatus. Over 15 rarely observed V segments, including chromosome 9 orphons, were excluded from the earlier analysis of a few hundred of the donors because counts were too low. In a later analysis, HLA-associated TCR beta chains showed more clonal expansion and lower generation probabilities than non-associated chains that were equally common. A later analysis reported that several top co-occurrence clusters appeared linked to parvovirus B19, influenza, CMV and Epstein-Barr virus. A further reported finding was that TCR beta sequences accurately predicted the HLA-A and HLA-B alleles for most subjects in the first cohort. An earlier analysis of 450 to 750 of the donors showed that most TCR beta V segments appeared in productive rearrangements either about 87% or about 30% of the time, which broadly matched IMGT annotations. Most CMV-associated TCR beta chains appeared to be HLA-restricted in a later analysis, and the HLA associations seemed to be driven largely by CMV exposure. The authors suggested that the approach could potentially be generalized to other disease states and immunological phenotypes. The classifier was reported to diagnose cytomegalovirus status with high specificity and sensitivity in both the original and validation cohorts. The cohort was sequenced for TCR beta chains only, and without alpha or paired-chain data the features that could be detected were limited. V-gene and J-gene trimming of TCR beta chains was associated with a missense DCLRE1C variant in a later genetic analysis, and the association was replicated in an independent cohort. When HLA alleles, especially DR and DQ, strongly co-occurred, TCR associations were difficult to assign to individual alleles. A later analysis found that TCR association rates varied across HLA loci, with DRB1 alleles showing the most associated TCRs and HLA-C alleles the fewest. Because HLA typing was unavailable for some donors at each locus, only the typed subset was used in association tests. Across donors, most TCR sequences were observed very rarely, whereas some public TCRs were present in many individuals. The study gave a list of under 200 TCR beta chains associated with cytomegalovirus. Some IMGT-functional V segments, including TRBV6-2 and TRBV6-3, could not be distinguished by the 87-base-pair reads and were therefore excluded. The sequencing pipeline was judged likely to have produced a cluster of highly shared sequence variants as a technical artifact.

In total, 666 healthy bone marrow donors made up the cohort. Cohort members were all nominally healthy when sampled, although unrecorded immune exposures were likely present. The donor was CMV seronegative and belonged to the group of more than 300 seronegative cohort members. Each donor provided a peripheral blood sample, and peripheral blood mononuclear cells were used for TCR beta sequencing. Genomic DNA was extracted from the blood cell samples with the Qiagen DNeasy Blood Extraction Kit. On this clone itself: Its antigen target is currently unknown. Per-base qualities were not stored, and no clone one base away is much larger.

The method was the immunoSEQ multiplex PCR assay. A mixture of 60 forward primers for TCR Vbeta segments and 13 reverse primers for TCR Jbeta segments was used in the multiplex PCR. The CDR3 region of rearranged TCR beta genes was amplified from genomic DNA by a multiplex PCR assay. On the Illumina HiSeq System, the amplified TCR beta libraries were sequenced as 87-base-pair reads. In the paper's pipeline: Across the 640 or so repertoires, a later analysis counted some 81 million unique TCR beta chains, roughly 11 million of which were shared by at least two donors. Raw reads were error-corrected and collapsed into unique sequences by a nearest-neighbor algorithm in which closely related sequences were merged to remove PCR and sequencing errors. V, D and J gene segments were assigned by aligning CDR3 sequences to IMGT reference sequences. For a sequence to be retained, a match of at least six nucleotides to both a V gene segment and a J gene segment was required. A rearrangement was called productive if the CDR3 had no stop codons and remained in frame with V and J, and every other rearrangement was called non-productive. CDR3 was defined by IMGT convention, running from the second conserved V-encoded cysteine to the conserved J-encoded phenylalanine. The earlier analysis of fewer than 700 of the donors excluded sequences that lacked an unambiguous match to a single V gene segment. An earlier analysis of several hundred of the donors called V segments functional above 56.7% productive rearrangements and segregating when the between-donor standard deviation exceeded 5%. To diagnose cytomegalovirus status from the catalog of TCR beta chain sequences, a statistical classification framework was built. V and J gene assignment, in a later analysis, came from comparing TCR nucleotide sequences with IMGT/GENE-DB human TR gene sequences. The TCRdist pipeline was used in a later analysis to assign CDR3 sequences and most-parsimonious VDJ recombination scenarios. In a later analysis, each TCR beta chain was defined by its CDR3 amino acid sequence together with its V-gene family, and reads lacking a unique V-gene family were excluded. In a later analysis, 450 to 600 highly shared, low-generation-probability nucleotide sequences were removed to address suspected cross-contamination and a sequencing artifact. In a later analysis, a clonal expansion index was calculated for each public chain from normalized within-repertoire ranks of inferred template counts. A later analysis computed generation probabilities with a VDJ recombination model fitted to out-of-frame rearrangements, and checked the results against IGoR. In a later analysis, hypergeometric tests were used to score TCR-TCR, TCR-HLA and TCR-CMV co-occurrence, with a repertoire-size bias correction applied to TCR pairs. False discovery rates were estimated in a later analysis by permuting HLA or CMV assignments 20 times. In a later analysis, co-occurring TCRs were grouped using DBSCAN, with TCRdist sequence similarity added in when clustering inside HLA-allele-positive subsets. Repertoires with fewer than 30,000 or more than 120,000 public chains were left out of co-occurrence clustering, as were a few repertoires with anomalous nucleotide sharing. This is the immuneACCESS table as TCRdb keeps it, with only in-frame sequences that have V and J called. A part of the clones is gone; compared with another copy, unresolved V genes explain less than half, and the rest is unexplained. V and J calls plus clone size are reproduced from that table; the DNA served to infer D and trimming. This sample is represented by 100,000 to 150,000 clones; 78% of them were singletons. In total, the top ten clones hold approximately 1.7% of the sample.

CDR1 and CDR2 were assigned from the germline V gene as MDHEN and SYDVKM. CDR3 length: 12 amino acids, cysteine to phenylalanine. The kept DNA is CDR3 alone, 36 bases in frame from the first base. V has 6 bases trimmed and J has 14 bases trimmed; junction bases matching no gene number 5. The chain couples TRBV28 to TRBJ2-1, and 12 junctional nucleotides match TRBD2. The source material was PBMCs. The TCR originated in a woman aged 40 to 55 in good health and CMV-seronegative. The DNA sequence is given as TGTGCCAGCAGCCAAGGACTAGCGGGGAAGTTCTTC. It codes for CASSQGLAGKFF.